This is a list of T cell receptor beta chains from one sample in a study of cytomegalovirus exposure and HLA in healthy donors. Clones were sequenced by immunoSEQ multiplex PCR, and TCRdb holds only the in-frame ones, with some missing. The sample holds roughly 130,000 clones, under 70% seen once. Sequences were obtained from PBMCs. These TCRs come from a woman aged 55-69 years in good health and CMV-seronegative. Both conserved end residues are part of each CDR3. The D gene is left open where the match is weak. Size tells how often a clone was seen (once, few, many) or the class of an expanded clone, and some rows leave it out.

12	TRBV7-9	.	.	TRBJ2-7	TGTGCCAGCGGGGAGTTGGCGAACGAGCAGTACTTC	CASGELANEQYF
19	TRBV27	TRBD1	.	TRBJ1-1	TGTGCCAGCAGTCCAAGACGGGACAGGGGTGGGGACCCAAACACTGAAGCTTTCTTT	CASSPRRDRGGDPNTEAFF
14	TRBV4-1	.	.	TRBJ1-1	TGCGCCAGCAGCCCCCGAAAGGGAGACACTGAAGCTTTCTTT	CASSPRKGDTEAFF
14	TRBV28	.	few	TRBJ1-5	TGTGCCAGCTTAGCGGGGTATAGCAATCAGCCCCAGCATTTT	CASLAGYSNQPQHF
11	TRBV27	.	.	TRBJ2-2	TGTGCCACCCCAGGGTACGGGGAGCTGTTTTTT	CATPGYGELFF
13	TRBV2	.	.	TRBJ1-2	TGTGCCAGCAGGGGCCAGGATTTACGAGGCTACACCTTC	CASRGQDLRGYTF
14	TRBV6-1	.	.	TRBJ1-2	TGTGCCAGCAGTGAAGCGGCAGTAAATAAAGGCTACACCTTC	CASSEAAVNKGYTF
16	TRBV10-3	TRBD2	.	TRBJ2-3	TGTGCCATCAGTGAGGGAGCGGGGGGGCGATCAGATACGCAGTATTTT	CAISEGAGGRSDTQYF
16	TRBV18	TRBD1	.	TRBJ1-1	TGTGCCAGCTCACCCCCCGGACAGGGGGCTCTGACTGAAGCTTTCTTT	CASSPPGQGALTEAFF
13	TRBV5-1	.	.	TRBJ2-2	TGCGCCAGCAGTCCTTTAGGAGGCGGGGAGCTGTTTTTT	CASSPLGGGELFF
16	TRBV27	TRBD1	.	TRBJ1-4	TGTGCCAGCAGTCCCTCAGGGGGCGGTTTGGAGGAAAAACTGTTTTTT	CASSPSGGGLEEKLFF
14	TRBV6-1	TRBD1	.	TRBJ2-7	TGTGCCAGCAGTGTCGAGCAGGGGGCTGGCGAGCAGTACTTC	CASSVEQGAGEQYF
15	TRBV7-2	TRBD1	.	TRBJ1-2	TGTGCCAGCAGCTTAACCCCCGGGACAGTTTATGGCTACACCTTC	CASSLTPGTVYGYTF
14	TRBV27	TRBD1	.	TRBJ1-2	TGTGCCAGCAGCCCATACGGACAGGAGAGGGGCTACACCTTC	CASSPYGQERGYTF
14	TRBV7-9	.	.	TRBJ1-5	TGTGCCAGCAGCTTATCAGGGGAGAATCAGCCCCAGCATTTT	CASSLSGENQPQHF
15	TRBV5-1	.	.	TRBJ2-5	TGCGCCAGCAGCTTGGCCAAAGTAGCGAAAGAGACCCAGTACTTC	CASSLAKVAKETQYF
15	TRBV9	TRBD2	.	TRBJ2-1	TGTGCCAGCAGCAAACTAGTGGGGAGGGACAATGAGCAGTTCTTC	CASSKLVGRDNEQFF
14	TRBV7-8	.	.	TRBJ2-7	TGTGCCAGCAGCCCGCGGATTGCCGACTACGAGCAGTACTTC	CASSPRIADYEQYF
14	TRBV19	TRBD1	.	TRBJ1-5	TGTGCCAGTAGGGAAACAGGGGTCAATCAGCCCCAGCATTTT	CASRETGVNQPQHF
17	TRBV5-4	TRBD2	.	TRBJ2-5	TGTGCCAGCAGCCCTGGACTAGCGGGAGGGTACCAAGAGACCCAGTACTTC	CASSPGLAGGYQETQYF